The clone carrying this T cell receptor beta chain rates as medium-sized. No antigen is known for it. Produced via immunoSEQ multiplex PCR; TCRdb's table is partial and in-frame only. The table has 4,000 to 5,000 clones, 25% to 35% seen once. The data were obtained in a study of T cells in localized non-small cell lung cancer. Whole-study findings and limits: A higher density of T cells in blood coincided with extended overall survival. One tumor region alone was sequenced, and heterogeneity therefore remains possible. Appearance in adjacent lung was seen for a median roughly 56 of the top 100 tumor clones. Clonality of T cells reached its maximum in uninvolved adjacent lung, surpassing tumor.

Trimming cost V 0 bases and J 5 bases, with 10 bases left between them. The length of the CDR3 is 14 residues. Germline CDR1 MNHGY, CDR2 SAAAGT. The sequence came from a man aged 35 to 69 with stage II lung adenocarcinoma. The chain has TRBV6-8 and TRBJ1-2; unclear D gene. Material: lung tumor tissue, obtained before any cancer treatment. The CDR3 nucleotides are TGTGCCAGCAGTTACTCAAGGCAGGATTATGGCTACACCTTC. Amino acids: CASSYSRQDYGYTF.